The rows below give T cell receptor beta chains drawn from one sample of a study of OX40 agonist ivuxolimab in advanced cancers. Sequencing used immunoSEQ multiplex PCR; TCRdb keeps in-frame clones, though not all of them. The sample yields roughly 99,000 clones, approximately 90% seen once. The source material was CD4+ or CD8+ T cells sorted from blood, sampled in a trial of the OX40 agonist ivuxolimab. These receptors all come from an adult with an advanced solid tumor such as melanoma, head and neck, liver or kidney cancer. CDR3s include the opening cysteine and the closing phenylalanine or tryptophan. Each record gives: clone size, CDR3 length, V gene, J gene, D gene, CDR3 DNA, CDR3 protein. The D gene is left open where the match is weak. Rows give clone size only sometimes, using once, few, many, or a class for an expanded clone.

abundance: -
len: 15
v_gene: TRBV7-2
j_gene: TRBJ2-1
d_gene: TRBD2
CDR3nt: TGTGCCAGCAGACTAGCGGGTAGTACCTACAATGAGCAGTTCTTC
CDR3aa: CASRLAGSTYNEQFF

abundance: -
len: 14
v_gene: TRBV7-3
j_gene: TRBJ2-3
d_gene: TRBD2
CDR3nt: TGTGCCAGCAGCCAAGCGGGAGCCGCAGATACGCAGTATTTT
CDR3aa: CASSQAGAADTQYF

abundance: -
len: 15
v_gene: TRBV7-3
j_gene: TRBJ2-2
d_gene: TRBD1
CDR3nt: TGTGCCAGCAGCTTAAACAGGGGGAACACCGGGGAGCTGTTTTTT
CDR3aa: CASSLNRGNTGELFF

abundance: -
len: 17
v_gene: TRBV7-2
j_gene: TRBJ1-5
d_gene: -
CDR3nt: TGTGCCAGCAGCTTATCAGTGTCGGCAGAGAGGAATCAGCCCCAGCATTTT
CDR3aa: CASSLSVSAERNQPQHF

abundance: -
len: 16
v_gene: TRBV5-1
j_gene: TRBJ2-1
d_gene: TRBD2
CDR3nt: TGCGCCAGCAGCGCTTCCGGGACTAGCGGAATCAATGAGCAGTTCTTC
CDR3aa: CASSASGTSGINEQFF

abundance: -
len: 14
v_gene: TRBV6-6
j_gene: TRBJ1-4
d_gene: TRBD1
CDR3nt: TGTGCCAGTCTACCGGGACAGGGGAATGAAAAACTGTTTTTT
CDR3aa: CASLPGQGNEKLFF

abundance: -
len: 17
v_gene: TRBV4-2
j_gene: TRBJ1-1
d_gene: -
CDR3nt: TGTGCCAGCAGCCAAGATCGCAATAGGGCCGGTAACACTGAAGCTTTCTTT
CDR3aa: CASSQDRNRAGNTEAFF

abundance: -
len: 13
v_gene: TRBV27
j_gene: TRBJ1-5
d_gene: TRBD1
CDR3nt: TGTGCCAGCAGTACTGACAGGGATCAGCCCCAGCATTTT
CDR3aa: CASSTDRDQPQHF

abundance: -
len: 14
v_gene: TRBV28
j_gene: TRBJ1-2
d_gene: -
CDR3nt: TGTGCCAGCCTAACAGGGAGCGCTAACTATGGCTACACCTTC
CDR3aa: CASLTGSANYGYTF

abundance: once
len: 16
v_gene: TRBV15
j_gene: TRBJ1-1
d_gene: TRBD1
CDR3nt: TGTGCCACCAGCGGGGGACAGTTTCCGTTGAACACTGAAGCTTTCTTT
CDR3aa: CATSGGQFPLNTEAFF

abundance: -
len: 18
v_gene: TRBV5-4
j_gene: TRBJ2-2
d_gene: TRBD2
CDR3nt: TGTGCCAGCAGCCCCAGGAGCGGGCGGGAGGGCCTCACCGGGGAGCTGTTTTTT
CDR3aa: CASSPRSGREGLTGELFF

abundance: once
len: 17
v_gene: TRBV9
j_gene: TRBJ1-3
d_gene: TRBD1
CDR3nt: TGTGCCAGCAGCGTCGGGACAGTGGAGCTGGGGGGAAACACCATATATTTT
CDR3aa: CASSVGTVELGGNTIYF

abundance: -
len: 16
v_gene: TRBV11-3
j_gene: TRBJ2-7
d_gene: -
CDR3nt: TGTGCCAGCAGCCCAAGAGTCTCTAATCGGCGATACGAGCAGTACTTC
CDR3aa: CASSPRVSNRRYEQYF

abundance: -
len: 14
v_gene: TRBV5-1
j_gene: TRBJ1-4
d_gene: TRBD1
CDR3nt: TGCGCCAGCAGCCGGGGACAGGGGGTTGAAAAACTGTTTTTT
CDR3aa: CASSRGQGVEKLFF

abundance: -
len: 17
v_gene: TRBV4-2
j_gene: TRBJ2-5
d_gene: TRBD2
CDR3nt: TGTGCCAGCAGCCCTGGTATAGCGGGAGGGCCGGGGGAGACCCAGTACTTC
CDR3aa: CASSPGIAGGPGETQYF

abundance: -
len: 14
v_gene: TRBV7-3
j_gene: TRBJ1-2
d_gene: TRBD1
CDR3nt: TGTGCCAGCAGCCAACTTGGGACAGACTATGGCTACACCTTC
CDR3aa: CASSQLGTDYGYTF

abundance: -
len: 16
v_gene: TRBV5-1
j_gene: TRBJ2-1
d_gene: TRBD2
CDR3nt: TGCGCCAGCAGCGGGCGACTAGCGGGAGGCTACAATGAGCAGTTCTTC
CDR3aa: CASSGRLAGGYNEQFF

abundance: -
len: 14
v_gene: TRBV18
j_gene: TRBJ2-7
d_gene: TRBD2
CDR3nt: TGTGCCAGCTCAAGCGGGACTAGCGGGAACGAGCAGTACTTC
CDR3aa: CASSSGTSGNEQYF